This T cell receptor (beta chain) was profiled in a study of T cells in Graves' hyperthyroidism and ophthalmopathy. The CDR3 totals 15 residues. Germline CDR1 SGHDT, CDR2 YYEEEE. Deletions cut 2 bases from V and 2 bases from J, with 11 bases between. TCR beta CDR3 sequences were amplified from RNA transcripts. The HTBI primer set served for first-round RT-PCR of the TCR CDR3. TCRdb itself ran the multiplex PCR reads through MiXCR, one entry per CDR3 protein. The sample lists 560,000 or so distinct CDR3 sequences; just under 20% were seen once. On this clonotype itself: Its antigen is not identified.

Study findings and constraints: Blood shared most expanded thyroid clonotypes above 0.001. Ophthalmopathy onset followed model prediction by a median roughly six months.

Orbital computed tomography, thyroid ultrasound, serum thyroxine and TRAb, and clinical symptoms together informed the diagnoses. The clonotype was recovered from a middle-aged man with Graves' ophthalmopathy. The sequenced material came from blood. The chain joins TRBV5-6 to TRBJ1-5; the D gene is possibly TRBD1 (5 bases). The CDR3 DNA follows: TGTGCCAGCAGCTTCTCGGGGCCCGGCAATCAGCCCCAGCATTTT. This translates into CASSFSGPGNQPQHF. Together with reference TRBV5-6 and TRBJ1-5, the CDR3 gives the full variable domain: DAGVTQSPTHLIKTRGQQVTLRCSPKSGHDTVSWYQQALGQGPQFIFQYYEEEERQRGNFPDRFSGHQFPNYSSELNVNALLLGDSALYLCASSFSGPGNQPQHFGDGTRLSIL.